These 27 T cell receptor beta chains were all obtained from the same sample, sequenced in a study of blood T cell repertoires in COVID-19. Method: immunoSEQ multiplex PCR; TCRdb's copy keeps in-frame clones and lacks some. The sample consists of 200,000 to 250,000 clones, 82% of them appearing once. The sequencing sample was made of PBMCs or T cells enriched from blood (not recorded which). These receptors were taken from a woman aged 60-70 years who had recovered from COVID-19.

The rearrangement joins TRBV30 to TRBJ1-5; TRBD1 matches 7 bases. Germline lookup yields CDR1 GTSNPN and CDR2 SVGIG (reference sequence). J gave up 10 bases and V 2 bases, and 8 bases lay outside the gene matches. CDR3 length: 13 amino acids. In DNA form, the CDR3 reads TGTGCCTGGAGTCGACAGGGTGTTCGTCCCCAGCATTTT. Translation: CAWSRQGVRPQHF.

Comments on this clone: The same CDR3 arises from other DNA sequences in this sample as well. In DNA, the CDR3 is TGTGCCAGCAGCTTATCAAGAGCCGGGGAGCTGTTTTTT. This translates into CASSLSRAGELFF. The chain uses TRBV11-2 and TRBJ2-2, with no clear D. Trimming removed 2 bases from V and 6 bases from J, with 7 bases in between. The CDR3 extends over 13 amino acids. Germline V gene data show CDR1 as SGHAT and CDR2 as FQNNGV.

This sequence joins TRBV2 and TRBJ2-2; 7 positions agree with TRBD2. From germline, CDR1 is SNHLY and CDR2 FYNNEI. With V trimmed by 4 bases and J by 3 bases, 8 bases remained unmatched. The CDR3 consists of 16 residues. In nucleotides, the CDR3 is TGTGCCAGCAGTGGAGTAGCGGGTTCTTACACCGGGGAGCTGTTTTTT. It translates to CASSGVAGSYTGELFF.

The chain has TRBV2 and TRBJ1-5; perhaps TRBD1 as D (5 bases). V shed 5 bases and J shed 11 bases, with 19 bases lying between them. The CDR3 contains 14 residues. Germline V gene sequence: CDR1 SNHLY, CDR2 FYNNEI. The CDR3 DNA follows: TGTGCCAGCAGTACCGGGACTGCTCCATCGGCCCAGCATTTT. It encodes CASSTGTAPSAQHF.

The rearrangement uses TRBV7-2 and TRBJ2-5; 14 positions agree with TRBD2. Germline-derived CDR1 and CDR2 are SGHTA and FQGNSA. With V trimmed by 4 bases and J by 5 bases, 9 bases remained unmatched. The CDR3 covers 17 residues. The CDR3 bases are TGTGCCAGCAGCTCGGGACTAGCGGGAGTCTTCGGGGAGACCCAGTACTTC. Translated, it gives CASSSGLAGVFGETQYF.

The CDR3 DNA follows: TGTGCCAGCTCTGGAGCTCCCGACAATGAGCAGTTCTTC. This gives the protein CASSGAPDNEQFF. The V call is TRBV18, the J call TRBJ2-1; D not resolved. Germline V gene lookup returns CDR1 KGHSH and CDR2 LQKENI. The CDR3 consists of 13 residues. Trimming removed 6 bases at V and 5 bases at J, with 11 bases between. The full variable domain, rest sourced from reference TRBV18 and TRBJ2-1, is NAGVMQNPRHLVRRRGQEARLRCSPMKGHSHVYWYRQLPEEGLKFMVYLQKENIIDESGMPKERFSAEFPKEGPSILRIQQVVRGDSAAYFCASSGAPDNEQFFGPGTRLTVL.

V is TRBV7-3 and J is TRBJ1-1, with 9 positions matching TRBD1. Germline assignment: CDR1 SGHTA and CDR2 FQGTGA. The CDR3 covers 14 residues. The junction had 4 bases not matched to a gene; V was cut back by 4 bases and J by 4 bases. Written as DNA, the CDR3 is TGTGCCAGCAGCTCACAGGGGGCTTTCACTGAAGCTTTCTTT. This translates into CASSSQGAFTEAFF.

The chain uses TRBV15 and TRBJ1-5; 9 nucleotides line up with TRBD1. Trimming at V came to 3 bases and at J to 7 bases, leaving 1 base not matched to a gene. Germline-derived CDR1 and CDR2 are LNHNV and YYDKDF (reference sequence). The CDR3 sequence is 13 residues long. The CDR3, as DNA: TGTGCCACCAGCAGGACAGGGGGACAGCCCCAGCATTTT. It yields the protein CATSRTGGQPQHF. Variable domain in full (rest from reference TRBV15 and TRBJ1-5): DAMVIQNPRYQVTQFGKPVTLSCSQTLNHNVMYWYQQKSSQAPKLLFHYYDKDFNNEADTPDNFQSRRPNTSFCFLDIRSPGLGDTAMYLCATSRTGGQPQHFGDGTRLSIL.

This chain links TRBV5-3 with TRBJ2-1; 8 bases map to TRBD1. TRBV5-3 is annotated as an ORF whose role is uncertain. The V segment lost 2 bases and the J segment 4 bases; nucleotides outside the gene matches: 2. The CDR3 is 14 amino acids. In DNA, the CDR3 is TGTGCCAGAAGCTTCGGACAGGGTTACAATGAGCAGTTCTTC. Translated, it gives CARSFGQGYNEQFF.

This clone turned up a few times. The chain employs TRBV29-1 and TRBJ1-5; 8 bases match TRBD1. Germline lookup yields CDR1 SQVTM and CDR2 ANQGSEA. This CDR3 contains 13 residues. V was pared by 6 bases and J by 4 bases, with 5 bases of the junction left unmatched. CDR3 nucleotides: TGCAGCGTGTCCACAGGGGGGAATCAGCCCCAGCATTTT. Its protein is CSVSTGGNQPQHF.

The chain carries TRBV19 and TRBJ2-2; D is perhaps TRBD1 (5 bases). Looked up from germline, CDR1 is LNHDA and CDR2 is SQIVND (reference sequence). This CDR3 has 16 amino acids. The germline V and J ends were trimmed by 3 bases and 0 bases, with 11 bases remaining between them. The CDR3 region has the DNA TGTGCCAGTAGTATCACACAGGTAACGAACACCGGGGAGCTGTTTTTT. It is translated as CASSITQVTNTGELFF.

The chain is built from TRBV19 and TRBJ2-1; 8 nucleotides agree with TRBD1. The CDR3 is 14 amino acids. CDR1 and CDR2 from the germline V gene are LNHDA and SQIVND (reference sequence). V was pared by 7 bases and J by 4 bases, with 6 bases of the junction left unmatched. In DNA, the CDR3 is TGTGCCAGTACCCCCGGGACAGGATACAATGAGCAGTTCTTC. This encodes CASTPGTGYNEQFF.

The chain links TRBV2 to TRBJ2-1; 7 positions match TRBD1. This CDR3 is built from 15 residues. Germline CDR1 reads SNHLY; CDR2 reads FYNNEI. The V and J ends lost 4 bases and 4 bases, in that order; junction bases with no gene match: 7. CDR3 loop: CASSAEGARYNEQFF. The CDR3 DNA is TGTGCCAGCAGTGCCGAGGGGGCTCGGTACAATGAGCAGTTCTTC.

The chain links TRBV12-5 to TRBJ1-5; no clear D. The length of the CDR3 is 13 residues. The germline gives CDR1 LGHNT, CDR2 FRNRAP. Trimming cost V 2 bases and J 0 bases, with 2 bases left between them. CDR3 sequence: CASGLRSNQPQHF. The CDR3 DNA is TGTGCTAGTGGTTTGCGTAGCAATCAGCCCCAGCATTTT.

The V gene is TRBV5-6, the J gene TRBJ2-3; 13 bases fit TRBD2. J was trimmed by 6 bases and V by 3 bases; bases with no gene match: 1. From germline, CDR1 is SGHDT and CDR2 YYEEEE. This CDR3 spans 14 amino acids. The CDR3 loop is CASSWGLAGDTQYF. The CDR3 coding sequence is TGTGCCAGCAGCTGGGGACTAGCGGGGGATACGCAGTATTTT.

J is TRBJ1-1 and V is TRBV2; 8 nucleotides align to TRBD1. CDR3 length: 16 residues. J lost 0 bases, V lost 6 bases, and 9 bases had no gene match. Germline V CDR1 and CDR2: SNHLY, FYNNEI. CDR3 loop: CASRDDRGVLNTEAFF. CDR3 DNA: TGTGCCAGCAGGGATGACAGGGGCGTCCTGAACACTGAAGCTTTCTTT.

This clone was found a few times. This chain uses TRBV10-1 with TRBJ1-2, with a possible D match to TRBD1 (6 bases). V shed 8 bases and J shed 3 bases, with 19 bases lying between them. CDR1 WNHNN and CDR2 SYGVQD come from the germline V gene (reference sequence). The CDR3 covers 15 residues. DNA of the CDR3: TGCGCCAGCTCTCCAGGGACAAGCCGCGACTATGGCTACACCTTC. This encodes CASSPGTSRDYGYTF.

CDR3 amino acids: CASSPIRTDNEQFF. The CDR3 DNA follows: TGTGCCAGCAGCCCCATCCGGACAGACAATGAGCAGTTCTTC. The chain combines TRBV7-2 with TRBJ2-1; D is possibly TRBD1 (6 bases). There are 14 residues in the CDR3. Germline lookup yields CDR1 SGHTA and CDR2 FQGNSA. V gave up 5 bases and J gave up 5 bases, with 13 bases separating them.

The chain employs TRBV6-5 and TRBJ1-4, with D possibly TRBD1 on 5 matching bases. Germline CDR1 reads MNHEY; CDR2 reads SVGAGI. The V gene lost 2 bases and the J gene lost 3 bases, with 10 bases spanning the gap. The CDR3 consists of 15 residues. CDR3 loop: CASSYRLQANEKLFF. The DNA for the CDR3 is TGTGCCAGCAGTTACCGTTTACAGGCTAATGAAAAACTGTTTTTT.

This rearrangement joins TRBV6-5 to TRBJ2-7; 9 bases match TRBD1. CDR3 length: 13 residues. After removal of 6 bases from V and 4 bases from J, the junction contained 4 bases not matched to a gene. Germline CDR1 MNHEY, CDR2 SVGAGI. For the CDR3, the DNA is TGTGCCAGCAGCCGGGACAGGGAATACGAGCAGTACTTC. It is translated as CASSRDREYEQYF.

The V and J genes are TRBV7-3 and TRBJ2-5; the D gene is possibly TRBD1 (6 bases). CDR1 SGHTA and CDR2 FQGTGA come from the germline V gene. Trimming removed 4 bases at V and 5 bases at J, with 17 bases between. The CDR3 sequence is 15 residues long. The CDR3 bases are TGTGCCAGCAGCTCCAACGCAGGGGCCGGGGAGACCCAGTACTTC. Encoded protein: CASSSNAGAGETQYF.

The chain has TRBV19 and TRBJ1-1; D is unresolved. The CDR3 has 14 amino acids. CDR1 and CDR2 from the germline V gene are LNHDA and SQIVND (reference sequence). Trimming pared 0 bases from V and 4 bases from J, leaving 9 bases between. The CDR3 DNA sequence: TGTGCCAGTAGTATAGAGAGGGTGAGCACTGAAGCTTTCTTT. This encodes CASSIERVSTEAFF.

This chain uses TRBV12-3 or TRBV12-4 with TRBJ1-3; a possible D gene is TRBD1 (5 bases). V was pared by 3 bases and J by 7 bases, with 10 bases between. There are 13 residues in the CDR3. The CDR3 sequence is CASSFRQPNTIYF. The CDR3 nucleotides are TGTGCCAGCAGTTTCCGACAGCCGAACACCATATATTTT.

The chain combines TRBV6-5 with TRBJ1-2; 12 nucleotides align to TRBD1. CDR1 is MNHEY and CDR2 is SVGAGI in the germline V gene. CDR3 length: 13 residues. V lost 9 bases and J lost 2; bases outside the gene matches: 1. The CDR3 DNA follows: TGTGCCAGTGGGACAGGGGGCAACTATGGCTACACCTTC. It yields the protein CASGTGGNYGYTF.

The chain uses TRBV6-6 and TRBJ1-1; maybe TRBD1 (5 bases). The germline gives CDR1 MNHNY, CDR2 SVGAGI (reference sequence). Trimming shortened V by 2 bases and J by 1 base, and 8 bases separated the two germline ends. This CDR3 region has 14 residues. For the CDR3, the DNA is TGTGCCAGCAGTTACCTCGACAGGAACACTGAAGCTTTCTTT. It encodes CASSYLDRNTEAFF.

The V call is TRBV3-1 (or the pseudogene TRBV3-2), the J call TRBJ2-7, with D unresolved. Germline V gives CDR1 LGHDT, CDR2 YNNKEL (reference sequence). The CDR3 has 13 amino acids. V shed 4 bases and J shed 3 bases, with 10 bases lying between them. The CDR3 here is CASSPARGYEQYF. CDR3 in DNA: TGTGCCAGCAGCCCAGCGAGAGGCTACGAGCAGTACTTC.

This clone was detected once. This rearrangement joins TRBV14 to TRBJ2-1; 9 nucleotides agree with TRBD2. Looked up from germline, CDR1 is SGHDN and CDR2 is FVKESK. V dropped 0 bases and J dropped 12; count of bases not matched to a gene: 12. This CDR3 has 16 residues. CDR3 nucleotides: TGTGCCAGCAGCCAAGATTTTCCTCTAGCGGGGTCCGTGCAGTTCTTC. Translated: CASSQDFPLAGSVQFF.